What follows are 26 T cell receptor beta chains derived from one specimen sequenced in a study of T-cell memory formation after mild COVID-19 (dated by TCRdb to about 2021). The library was produced with 5' RACE. The reads were generated on an Illumina NovaSeq 6000. TCRdb trimmed public reads at Q25 via fastp, called clones via MiXCR and kept in-frame beta chains. One record per CDR3 amino acid sequence lists the most common genes and DNA. Recorded for this sample are some 150,000 distinct CDR3 sequences; approximately 25% of them occurred a single time. Jointly, the top ten make up 24% of the sample. The sequenced sample consisted of PBMCs or a T cell subset sorted from them (not recorded which). These receptors all come from an adult woman who had mild COVID-19 (a few samples of this study predate the infection). The sample titles of this study are shuffled in the database, so cell type and time point are left out; the donor was told from shared clones.

This chain connects TRBV29-1 to TRBJ1-2; TRBD1 might be the D (6 bases). Germline assignment: CDR1 SQVTM and CDR2 ANQGSEA. The CDR3 is 13 amino acids. The V and J ends lost 8 bases and 2 bases respectively, with 15 bases between them. CDR3 sequence (DNA): TGCAGCTCGAGCAGGGGTGAGAACTATGGCTACACCTTC. This encodes CSSSRGENYGYTF. The full variable domain, in which reference TRBV29-1 and TRBJ1-2 provide the parts outside the CDR3, is SAVISQKPSRDICQRGTSLTIQCQVDSQVTMMFWYRQQPGQSLTLIATANQGSEATYESGFVIDKFPISRPNLTFSTLTVSNMSPEDSSIYLCSSSRGENYGYTFGSGTRLTVV.

This clonotype was counted a few times. CDR3 DNA sequence: TGTGCCAGCAGCTATTTGGGGGGGCACACAGATACGCAGTATTTT. It codes for CASSYLGGHTDTQYF. The chain uses TRBV11-2 and TRBJ2-3; maybe TRBD2 (7 bases). With 4 bases removed from V and 2 bases from J, the gap between germline ends came to 13 bases. The CDR3 is made up of 15 amino acids. Germline assignment: CDR1 SGHAT and CDR2 FQNNGV. Together with reference TRBV11-2 and TRBJ2-3, the CDR3 gives the full variable domain: EAGVAQSPRYKIIEKRQSVAFWCNPISGHATLYWYQQILGQGPKLLIQFQNNGVVDDSQLPKDRFSAERLKGVDSTLKIQPAKLEDSAVYLCASSYLGGHTDTQYFGPGTRLTVL.

The chain recombines TRBV24-1 with TRBJ2-5; D tentatively fits TRBD1 or TRBD2 (5 bases each). Germline V CDR1 and CDR2: KGHDR, SFDVKD. The length of the CDR3 is 15 residues. V shed 1 base and J shed 2 bases, with 10 bases lying between them. The CDR3 reads CATSDFRDLQETQYF. The CDR3 DNA is TGTGCCACCAGTGATTTCCGGGACCTACAAGAGACCCAGTACTTC.

The chain carries TRBV7-9 and TRBJ2-7; 7 bases are shared with TRBD2. Trimming cost V 5 bases and J 4 bases; bases outside gene matches: 5. The length of the CDR3 is 13 residues. CDR1 is SEHNR and CDR2 is FQNEAQ in the germline V gene (reference sequence). Written as DNA, the CDR3 is TGTGCCAGCAGCGCGGGAGCTAGGTACGAGCAGTACTTC. Its protein is CASSAGARYEQYF.

This clonotype was recorded a few times. The CDR3 reads CASTIRGGDHEQYF. The CDR3 nucleotides are TGTGCCAGCACAATTCGAGGGGGTGACCACGAGCAGTACTTC. The chain has TRBV11-2 and TRBJ2-7; weak D call: TRBD1 (6 bases). This CDR3 is 14 amino acids long. Deletions cut 7 bases from V and 5 bases from J, with 18 bases between. Germline V gene lookup returns CDR1 SGHAT and CDR2 FQNNGV.

The chain carries TRBV19 and TRBJ1-2; D gene unclear. Germline V gives CDR1 LNHDA, CDR2 SQIVND (reference sequence). Trimming stripped 5 bases from V and 5 bases from J, with 6 bases between. This CDR3 is built from 11 residues. CDR3 sequence (DNA): TGTGCCAGTAGTTGGGGTTATGGCTACACCTTC. Its protein is CASSWGYGYTF.

Only one count was recorded for this clonotype. The rearrangement links TRBV7-8 to TRBJ2-7; D is perhaps TRBD2 (5 bases). Trimming took 4 bases from V and 0 from J, leaving 16 bases between them. The CDR3 is made up of 16 amino acids. The V gene's germline CDR1 is SGHVS and CDR2 FQNEAQ. CDR3 sequence (DNA): TGTGCCAGCAGCTACCGAGAGGGCTGGAGCTCCTACGAGCAGTACTTC. It encodes CASSYREGWSSYEQYF.

The J gene is TRBJ2-5, the V gene TRBV7-6, with 7 bases aligning to TRBD2. With 6 bases clipped from V and 0 bases from J, the junction kept 16 bases outside the gene matches. The length of the CDR3 is 18 residues. Germline V gene lookup returns CDR1 SGHVS and CDR2 FNYEAQ. The CDR3 reads CASSLPIIGGGDQETQYF. CDR3 nucleotides: TGTGCCAGCAGTCTACCCATAATCGGCGGGGGAGACCAAGAGACCCAGTACTTC.

This chain joins TRBV5-4 and TRBJ2-6; a weak D match, TRBD2 (6 bases). The V end was cut by 1 base, the J end by 0 bases, with 11 bases between. Germline assignment: CDR1 SGHNT and CDR2 YYREEE (reference sequence). The CDR3 runs 17 residues. In nucleotides, the CDR3 is TGTGCCAGCAGCTTGCGTACTAGCAACTCTGGGGCCAACGTCCTGACTTTC. Its translation is CASSLRTSNSGANVLTF.

This chain connects TRBV11-2 to TRBJ1-1, with a weak D call TRBD1 (5 bases). The CDR3 has 12 amino acids. V lost 1 base, J lost 14 bases, and 14 bases lay in between. The germline V gene has CDR1 SGHAT and CDR2 FQNNGV. For the CDR3, the DNA is TGTGCCAGCAGCTTAGCGGGCGGACAAGGGTTCTTT. Amino acids: CASSLAGGQGFF.

The chain carries TRBV9 and TRBJ2-7; TRBD1 aligns across 8 bases. CDR3 length: 14 residues. V was pared by 3 bases and J by 5 bases, with 7 bases of the junction left unmatched. From germline, CDR1 is SGDLS and CDR2 YYNGEE. The CDR3 sequence is CASSGLTGDDEQYF. DNA for the CDR3: TGTGCCAGCAGCGGCTTGACAGGGGACGACGAGCAGTACTTC.

This clonotype came up a few times. This rearrangement joins TRBV27 to TRBJ2-7; D is unclear. The CDR3 sequence is 14 residues long. V was cut by 7 bases and J by 5 bases, with 18 bases left in between. Germline assignment: CDR1 MNHEY and CDR2 SMNVEV (reference sequence). As DNA, the CDR3 is TGTGCCAGCACCCGACTGGGGTTCCAGGACGAGCAGTACTTC. Its protein product is CASTRLGFQDEQYF.

The chain couples TRBV27 to TRBJ2-7, with D hard to call. CDR1 is MNHEY and CDR2 is SMNVEV in the germline V gene (reference sequence). The CDR3 has 16 amino acids. With 6 bases removed from V and 0 bases from J, the gap between germline ends came to 18 bases. The CDR3 nucleotides are TGTGCCAGCAGCCCCCTCTTAAGCTACCACTCCTACGAGCAGTACTTC. Amino acids: CASSPLLSYHSYEQYF.

The chain has TRBV7-3 and TRBJ2-1, with D possibly matching TRBD1 (5 bases). V lost 5 bases and J lost 4, with 15 bases in between. The CDR3 sequence is 15 residues long. Per the germline V gene, CDR1 is SGHTA and CDR2 is FQGTGA. The CDR3 nucleotides are TGTGCCAGCAGCGTTGACAGCATCGAGTACAATGAGCAGTTCTTC. Its protein is CASSVDSIEYNEQFF.

At least ten counts were recorded for this clonotype. The rearrangement links TRBV9 to TRBJ2-2; 9 bases map to TRBD2. From germline, CDR1 is SGDLS and CDR2 YYNGEE. This CDR3 has 17 amino acids. J gave up 4 bases and V 5 bases, and 12 bases lay outside the gene matches. CDR3 protein: CASSHNRAAGGTGELFF. The DNA for the CDR3 is TGTGCCAGCAGTCACAACAGGGCAGCGGGGGGCACCGGGGAGCTGTTTTTT. Together with reference TRBV9 and TRBJ2-2, the CDR3 gives the full variable domain: DSGVTQTPKHLITATGQRVTLRCSPRSGDLSVYWYQQSLDQGLQFLIQYYNGEERAKGNILERFSAQQFPDLHSELNLSSLELGDSALYFCASSHNRAAGGTGELFFGEGSRLTVL.

This clonotype was picked up a small number of times. The chain couples TRBV29-1 to TRBJ2-2, with D unresolved. Germline CDR1 and CDR2: SQVTM and ANQGSEA. V gave up 3 bases and J gave up 6 bases, with 11 bases separating them. The CDR3 sequence is 13 residues long. The CDR3 is CSVEKGVAGELFF. The CDR3 DNA sequence: TGCAGCGTTGAGAAGGGTGTCGCCGGGGAGCTGTTTTTT.

In this sample, this clonotype turned up once. This chain uses TRBV7-9 with TRBJ2-7, with 9 bases fitting TRBD1. Losses at the gene ends were 2 bases for V and 5 bases for J; bases not matched to a gene: 10. Germline CDR1 is SEHNR and CDR2 is FQNEAQ (reference sequence). This CDR3 has 16 residues. The CDR3 sequence: CASSLSGGQGSNEQYF. In DNA, the CDR3 is TGTGCCAGCAGCTTATCGGGGGGACAGGGTTCCAACGAGCAGTACTTC.

This chain connects TRBV9 to TRBJ1-1, with no clear D. The V and J ends lost 0 bases and 1 base respectively, with 7 bases between them. The germline CDR1 and CDR2 sequences are SGDLS and YYNGEE. This CDR3 has 14 residues. The DNA of the CDR3 is TGTGCCAGCAGCGTAGGTTCAGGGAACACTGAAGCTTTCTTT. Translated: CASSVGSGNTEAFF.

The sample holds a few counts of this clonotype. The chain has TRBV5-5 and TRBJ2-7, with 7 bases lining up with TRBD1. The V gene's germline CDR1 is SGHKS and CDR2 YYEKEE (reference sequence). V lost 0 bases, J lost 7 bases, and 10 bases stayed unmatched. The CDR3 covers 15 residues. The CDR3 DNA follows: TGTGCCAGCAGCTTGGATTTGGGACAGCCGGGGGAGCAGTACTTC. Amino acids: CASSLDLGQPGEQYF.

The chain combines TRBV4-1 with TRBJ1-2, with D tentatively TRBD1 (5 bases). The germline V gene encodes CDR1 MGHRA and CDR2 YSYEKL. The germline V and J ends were trimmed by 1 base and 0 bases, with 9 bases remaining between them. The CDR3 covers 15 residues. CDR3 region: CASSQVDSSNYGYTF. In DNA form, the CDR3 reads TGCGCCAGCAGCCAAGTTGACAGTTCTAACTATGGCTACACCTTC.

The J gene is TRBJ2-7, the V gene TRBV7-6; D is unclear. The CDR3 sequence is 12 residues long. V was cut by 5 bases and J by 3 bases, with 8 bases left in between. The V gene's germline CDR1 is SGHVS and CDR2 FNYEAQ. The CDR3 DNA reads as TGTGCCAGCAGCCCGTCGGACTACGAGCAGTACTTC. This translates into CASSPSDYEQYF.

The chain combines TRBV20-1 with TRBJ2-7, with unresolved D. The V gene lost 7 bases and the J gene lost 2 bases, with 9 bases spanning the gap. The CDR3 extends over 11 amino acids. The germline V gene encodes CDR1 DFQATT and CDR2 SNEGSKA (reference sequence). In DNA form, the CDR3 reads TGCAGTGTTCTGGATGCCTACGAGCAGTACTTC. Its protein product is CSVLDAYEQYF.

The rearrangement uses TRBV5-1 and TRBJ2-1; D not resolved. The J call could be wrong; TRBJ2-7 is a better fit for the DNA end. Germline loops: CDR1 SGHRS, CDR2 YFSETQ. The CDR3 has 13 residues. The CDR3 DNA reads as TGCGCCAGCAGCTCCCGTACGTACAATGAGCAGTACTTC. Protein: CASSSRTYNEQYF.

A few counts support this clonotype. The CDR3 is CASSPRQPLAFF. The DNA for the CDR3 is TGTGCCAGCAGTCCGAGACAGCCTCTAGCTTTCTTT. This chain connects TRBV12-3 or TRBV12-4 to TRBJ1-1; possible D gene TRBD1, 5 bases. The V and J ends lost 5 bases and 10 bases respectively, with 14 bases between them. The CDR3 is 12 residues long.

The chain carries TRBV5-6 and TRBJ2-7; 7 bases fit TRBD1. Germline V gene sequence: CDR1 SGHDT, CDR2 YYEEEE. CDR3 size: 14 residues. V gave up 4 bases and J gave up 4 bases; unmatched junction bases: 8. This CDR3 is CASSPGGSVYEQYF. The CDR3 DNA reads as TGTGCCAGCAGCCCAGGGGGATCCGTGTACGAGCAGTACTTC. The variable domain in full, completed from reference TRBV5-6 and TRBJ2-7, reads DAGVTQSPTHLIKTRGQQVTLRCSPKSGHDTVSWYQQALGQGPQFIFQYYEEEERQRGNFPDRFSGHQFPNYSSELNVNALLLGDSALYLCASSPGGSVYEQYFGPGTRLTVT.

This chain joins TRBV2 and TRBJ2-4; 7 bases are shared with TRBD1. This CDR3 contains 15 residues. J gave up 5 bases and V 4 bases, and 8 bases lay outside the gene matches. Germline CDR1 reads SNHLY; CDR2 reads FYNNEI. In DNA, the CDR3 is TGTGCCAGCAGTGCTATACTGGACAGGCAAAACATTCAGTACTTC. Encoded protein: CASSAILDRQNIQYF.